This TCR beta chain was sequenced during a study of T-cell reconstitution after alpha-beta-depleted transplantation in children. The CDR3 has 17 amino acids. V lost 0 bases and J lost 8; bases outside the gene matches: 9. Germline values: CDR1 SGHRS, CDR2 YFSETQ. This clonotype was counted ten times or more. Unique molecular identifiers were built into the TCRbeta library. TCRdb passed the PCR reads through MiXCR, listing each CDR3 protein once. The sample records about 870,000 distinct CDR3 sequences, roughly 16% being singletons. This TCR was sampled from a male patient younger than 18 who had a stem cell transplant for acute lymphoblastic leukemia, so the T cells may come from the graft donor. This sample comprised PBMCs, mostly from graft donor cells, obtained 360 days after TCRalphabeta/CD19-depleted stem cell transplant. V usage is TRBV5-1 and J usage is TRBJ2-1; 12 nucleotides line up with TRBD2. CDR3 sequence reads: CASSLERLAGEGYEQFF. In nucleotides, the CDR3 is TGCGCCAGCAGCTTGGAGCGACTAGCGGGAGAAGGATATGAGCAGTTCTTC.